This TCR beta chain derives from a study of shared clonotypes between healthy human individuals. Study-level findings and limits: Clonotypes shared by all four sorted-subset donors had higher generation probabilities than non-shared clonotypes. Sharing of clonotypes among donors was expected to vary with sequencing depth.

Comments on this clone: Antigen: not known.

Measured with immunoSEQ multiplex PCR; TCRdb has only the in-frame clones, and not every one. The sample records about 2.3 million clones, over 90% being singletons. V lost 0 bases and J lost 8, with 7 bases in between. This CDR3 is 13 amino acids long. Germline V lookup: CDR1 MNHNY, CDR2 SVGAGI (reference sequence). Sample: naive CD4+ T cells from PBMCs. Subset meaning: CD45RA+ positively selected. The sequence was obtained from a man in his late teens or twenties in good health. Some clones in this sample may be carry-over from other donors' samples. The chain carries TRBV6-6 and TRBJ2-2; D ambiguous. CDR3 amino acids: CASSYSVEGELFF. For the CDR3, the DNA is TGTGCCAGCAGTTACTCGGTAGAGGGGGAGCTGTTTTTT.